These 14 T cell receptor beta chains were sequenced from one sample in a study of T cells in Graves' hyperthyroidism and ophthalmopathy. It was RNA transcripts that yielded the amplified TCR beta CDR3 regions. HTBI primers were used for first-round RT-PCR of the TCR CDR3. TCRdb used MiXCR to reprocess the multiplex PCR reads, holding one entry per CDR3 protein. This sample has some 300,000 distinct CDR3 sequences, with roughly 18% found just once. The sequencing input was blood. The receptor set was obtained from a man aged 45 to 65 with Graves' ophthalmopathy.

The V call is TRBV25-1, the J call TRBJ2-3, with TRBD1 matching 9 bases. In germline, CDR1 is MGHDK, CDR2 SYGVNS. The CDR3 contains 14 residues. The junction had 3 bases not matched to a gene; V was cut back by 2 bases and J by 6 bases. Written as DNA, the CDR3 is TGTGCCAGCAGTGAACCCACAGGGGGCGATACGCAGTATTTT. Translating it yields CASSEPTGGDTQYF.

This clonotype was seen more than once but under ten times. V and J are TRBV20-1 and TRBJ2-3, with D tentatively TRBD2 (6 bases). The CDR3 has 16 residues. V lost 5 bases and J 2 bases, leaving 20 bases between the germline ends. The germline gives CDR1 DFQATT, CDR2 SNEGSKA (reference sequence). CDR3 amino acids: CSAPHPQRAFTDTQYF. CDR3 DNA sequence: TGCAGTGCTCCCCACCCCCAGCGGGCCTTCACAGATACGCAGTATTTT.

The CDR3 nucleotides read TGTGCCAGCAGTTTAGGAGGGACTCCACACGGTTACTACGAGCAGTACTTC. Translating it yields CASSLGGTPHGYYEQYF. The rearrangement links TRBV6-2 or TRBV6-3 to TRBJ2-7; TRBD2 might be the D (6 bases). CDR1 and CDR2 from the germline V gene are MNHEY and SVGEGT. The CDR3 contains 17 residues. Trimming removed 4 bases from V and 3 bases from J, with 22 bases in between.

The chain is built from TRBV12-3 or TRBV12-4 and TRBJ1-2; D gene unclear. Deletions cut 4 bases from V and 4 bases from J, with 22 bases between. This CDR3 has 17 residues. CDR3 protein: CASSSLSFSGLFYGYTF. The CDR3, as DNA: TGTGCCAGCAGTTCCTTATCGTTTAGCGGCTTATTCTATGGCTACACCTTC.

The sample holds a few counts of this clonotype. This chain connects TRBV3-1 to TRBJ2-1, with 12 bases matching TRBD2. Looked up from germline, CDR1 is LGHDT and CDR2 is YNNKEL (reference sequence). The CDR3 runs to 17 residues. The trim removed 4 bases at V and 2 bases at J, leaving 6 bases unmatched. The chain's CDR3 is CASSPQRLAGAYNEQFF. The DNA of the CDR3 is TGTGCCAGCAGCCCGCAAAGACTAGCGGGAGCCTACAATGAGCAGTTCTTC.

The chain joins TRBV5-1 to TRBJ1-4, with TRBD1 identical over 7 bases. CDR1 SGHRS and CDR2 YFSETQ come from the germline V gene. The CDR3 spans 15 residues. Unmatched junction bases numbered 6, after V lost 0 bases and J lost 7 bases. CDR3 DNA sequence: TGCGCCAGCAGCTTGGGAGGGGGCGCGGGTGAAAAACTGTTTTTT. Translation: CASSLGGGAGEKLFF.

This clonotype has more than one count but fewer than ten. The V call is TRBV28, the J call TRBJ2-7; D might be TRBD1 or TRBD2, each matching 5 bases. The CDR3 consists of 14 residues. Looked up from germline, CDR1 is MDHEN and CDR2 is SYDVKM. The ends were cut back, 6 bases at V and 6 bases at J, with 18 bases in the middle. The chain's CDR3 is CASSPGRPSGEQYF. CDR3 DNA: TGTGCCAGCAGCCCGGGACGGCCTTCTGGCGAGCAGTACTTC.

A word on this clonotype: A single base separates this from a much larger clone, so it may be a read error. The chain uses TRBV20-1 and TRBJ2-1; TRBD2 aligns across 11 bases. CDR3 length equals 16 residues. Germline CDR1 and CDR2: DFQATT and SNEGSKA (reference sequence). The CDR3 sequence: CSARVSGRASVNEQLF. For the CDR3, the DNA is TGCAGTGCTAGAGTTAGCGGGAGGGCCTCGGTCAATGAGCAGCTCTTC.

V and J are TRBV20-1 and TRBJ2-1, with TRBD2 matching 9 bases. The CDR3 length is 15 residues. The junction had 9 bases not matched to a gene; V was cut back by 2 bases and J by 7 bases. Germline-derived CDR1 and CDR2 are DFQATT and SNEGSKA (reference sequence). The DNA for the CDR3 is TGCAGTGCTAGACGATCTAGCGGGGCACAAAATGAGCAGTTCTTC. Protein sequence: CSARRSSGAQNEQFF.

This clonotype was recorded many times. This chain connects TRBV6-1 to TRBJ1-1, with D maybe TRBD1 (5 bases). V dropped 6 bases and J dropped 0 bases, with 11 bases sitting between them. The CDR3 totals 14 residues. Germline V lookup: CDR1 MNHNS, CDR2 SASEGT. As DNA, the CDR3 is TGTGCCAGCAGCTCGGACACCCTGAACACTGAAGCTTTCTTT. Its translation is CASSSDTLNTEAFF.

This clonotype was seen many times. The rearrangement joins TRBV27 to TRBJ1-5; D might be TRBD1 (6 bases). V was pared by 0 bases and J by 3 bases, with 9 bases between. This CDR3 comprises 15 residues. CDR1 and CDR2 from the germline V gene are MNHEY and SMNVEV (reference sequence). The DNA for the CDR3 is TGTGCCAGCAGTTTATCGACAGGCGACAATCAGCCCCAGCATTTT. This sequence encodes CASSLSTGDNQPQHF.

The table lists this clonotype with a few counts. The genes are TRBV6-1 and TRBJ2-7, with a tentative D call TRBD2 (6 bases). V shed 6 bases and J shed 6 bases, with 15 bases lying between them. Germline values: CDR1 MNHNS, CDR2 SASEGT. This CDR3 spans 13 amino acids. CDR3 protein: CASSYGAGSEQYF. The CDR3 DNA follows: TGTGCCAGCAGCTATGGCGCCGGGAGCGAGCAGTACTTC.

In its sample, this clonotype was seen a few times. V gene TRBV28 combines with J gene TRBJ2-7; D is perhaps TRBD1 or TRBD2 (5 bases each). The CDR3 totals 13 residues. Germline loops: CDR1 MDHEN, CDR2 SYDVKM. The ends were cut back, 4 bases at V and 6 bases at J, with 13 bases in the middle. The CDR3 sequence is CASSSGAPREQYF. CDR3 bases: TGTGCCAGCAGTTCCGGGGCTCCACGCGAGCAGTACTTC.

The chain combines TRBV15 with TRBJ2-7, with D unclear. The CDR3 is 12 residues long. The germline V and J ends were trimmed by 1 base and 6 bases, with 7 bases remaining between them. CDR1 and CDR2 (germline): LNHNV, YYDKDF (reference sequence). Here the CDR3 DNA reads TGTGCCACCAGCAGAGTGGCTGGCGAGCAGTACTTC. Translation gives CATSRVAGEQYF.